This TCR beta chain originates from a study of shared clonotypes between healthy human individuals. Study-wide findings and caveats: Donor clonotype sharing was expected to depend on sequencing depth.

The V end was cut by 5 bases, the J end by 1 base, with 21 bases between. CDR1 is SEHNR and CDR2 is FQNEAQ in the germline V gene (reference sequence). The CDR3 length is 17 residues. Donors included only healthy HIV-negative adults lacking recent acute infections or vaccinations. This clone has only a few counts. What it recognizes is unknown. The genomic DNA of each subset was split evenly across several immunoSEQ plates. Clones were sequenced by immunoSEQ multiplex PCR, and TCRdb holds only the in-frame ones, with some missing. The sample shows some 470,000 clones, less than 80% of them seen only once.

The sequence derives from a woman aged 40 to 50 in good health. Some clones in this sample may be carry-over from other donors' samples. The material sequenced was PBMCs. This chain joins TRBV7-9 and TRBJ2-7; D remains unclear. The CDR3 DNA follows: TGTGCCAGCAGCCCAAGCGATCGGAGCCCGAAATCCTACGAGCAGTACTTC. It is translated as CASSPSDRSPKSYEQYF. Based on the CDR3 plus reference TRBV7-9 and TRBJ2-7, the full variable domain is DTGVSQNPRHKITKRGQNVTFRCDPISEHNRLYWYRQTLGQGPEFLTYFQNEAQLEKSRLLSDRFSAERPKGSFSTLEIQRTEQGDSAMYLCASSPSDRSPKSYEQYFGPGTRLTVT.